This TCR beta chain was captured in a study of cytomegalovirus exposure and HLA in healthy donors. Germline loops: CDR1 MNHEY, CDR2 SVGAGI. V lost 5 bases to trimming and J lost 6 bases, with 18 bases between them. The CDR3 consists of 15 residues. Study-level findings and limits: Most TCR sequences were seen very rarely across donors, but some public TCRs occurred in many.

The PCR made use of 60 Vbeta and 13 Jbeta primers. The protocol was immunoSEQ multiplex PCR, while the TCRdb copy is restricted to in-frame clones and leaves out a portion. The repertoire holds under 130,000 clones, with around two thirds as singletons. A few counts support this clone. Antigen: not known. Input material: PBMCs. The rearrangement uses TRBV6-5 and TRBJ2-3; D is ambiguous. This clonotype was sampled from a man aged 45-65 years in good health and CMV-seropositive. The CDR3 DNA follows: TGTGCCAGCAGTAAACGTGGTCCGAGGCAGGATACGCAGTATTTT. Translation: CASSKRGPRQDTQYF.